These T cell receptor beta chains were read from a single sample in a study of blood T cells in healthy people across ages. TCRdb called the 5' RACE reads again in MiXCR, with one record for every CDR3 protein. The sample contains 780,000 or so distinct CDR3 sequences, about 61% of which appear only once. Sequencing was done on a sample of blood. The receptors here all came from a middle-aged man in good health. Both conserved end residues are part of each CDR3. D genes are given only for firm matches. Rows give clone size only sometimes, using once, few, many, or a class for an expanded clone.

D: .; size: .; J: TRBJ1-1; V: TRBV20-1; DNA: TGCAGTGCTGAAAGAAACACTGAAGCTTTCTTT; CDR3: CSAERNTEAFF
D: .; size: .; J: TRBJ2-5; V: TRBV6-2/TRBV6-3; DNA: TGTGCCAGCAGCCGAGCCTTCGAGACCCAGTACTTC; CDR3: CASSRAFETQYF
D: .; size: .; J: TRBJ2-7; V: TRBV4-2; DNA: TGTGCCAGCACCGCGGGCTACGAGCAGTACTTC; CDR3: CASTAGYEQYF
D: TRBD1; size: .; J: TRBJ1-5; V: TRBV11-3; DNA: TGTGCCAGCAGCTCCGAGCGGGACAGATATAGCAATCAGCCCCAGCATTTT; CDR3: CASSSERDRYSNQPQHF
D: TRBD2; size: few; J: TRBJ2-3; V: TRBV7-8; DNA: TGTGCCAGCAGCCCGCGACTAGCGGGACTTGATACGCAGTATTTT; CDR3: CASSPRLAGLDTQYF
D: TRBD1; size: .; J: TRBJ2-7; V: TRBV4-2; DNA: TGTGCCAGCAGCCAAGTGGGGGACAGGCTCGACAGAGGGGCCTACGAGCAGTACTTC; CDR3: CASSQVGDRLDRGAYEQYF
D: .; size: .; J: TRBJ2-6; V: TRBV5-1; DNA: TGCGCCAGCAGCCCGGGACACTCCTCTGGGGCCAACGTCCTGACTTTC; CDR3: CASSPGHSSGANVLTF
D: .; size: .; J: TRBJ1-6; V: TRBV6-1; DNA: TGTGCCAGCACAGGGTTTAATTCACCCCTCCACTTT; CDR3: CASTGFNSPLHF
D: .; size: .; J: TRBJ2-3; V: TRBV9; DNA: TGTGCCAGCAGCGCAGAAGCGGGCGCCCTATATCCAGATACGCAGTATTTT; CDR3: CASSAEAGALYPDTQYF
D: TRBD2; size: .; J: TRBJ2-7; V: TRBV20-1; DNA: TGCAGTGCCCCGGGGGGACTAGCGGGGGATACGAGCTCCTACAATGAGCAGTACTTC; CDR3: CSAPGGLAGDTSSYNEQYF
D: TRBD2; size: .; J: TRBJ2-6; V: TRBV3-1; DNA: TGTGCCAGCAGCCGCGGACTAGCTAACTCTGGGGCCAACGTCCTGACTTTC; CDR3: CASSRGLANSGANVLTF
D: .; size: .; J: TRBJ2-1; V: TRBV29-1; DNA: TGCAGCGGAATGGGAGAGAGGAGTAATGAGCAGTTCTTC; CDR3: CSGMGERSNEQFF
D: TRBD2; size: few; J: TRBJ2-1; V: TRBV24-1; DNA: TGTGCCACCAGTGATCGAGCGGGAGGCCGCATCCCCGATGAGCAGTTCTTC; CDR3: CATSDRAGGRIPDEQFF
D: .; size: .; J: TRBJ2-3; V: TRBV20-1; DNA: TGCAGTGCTAGTTGGTTAGATACGCAGTATTTT; CDR3: CSASWLDTQYF
D: TRBD1; size: few; J: TRBJ2-6; V: TRBV12-3/TRBV12-4; DNA: TGTGCCAGCAGCGGGGACAGGGTCGGCTCTGGGGCCAACGTCCTGACTTTC; CDR3: CASSGDRVGSGANVLTF
D: TRBD2; size: .; J: TRBJ2-7; V: TRBV6-1; DNA: TGTGCCAGCAGTGATGCAGGACTAGCGGGGACGGGGTACGAGCAGTACTTC; CDR3: CASSDAGLAGTGYEQYF
D: TRBD1; size: .; J: TRBJ1-2; V: TRBV29-1; DNA: TGCAGCGTTGCGGCAGGGGGCGGGTATGGCTACACCTTC; CDR3: CSVAAGGGYGYTF
D: .; size: .; J: TRBJ1-6; V: TRBV28; DNA: TGTGCCAGCAGCCGTGGCGGGGGTTCCTATAATTCACCCCTCCACTTT; CDR3: CASSRGGGSYNSPLHF
D: TRBD1; size: .; J: TRBJ2-5; V: TRBV3-1; DNA: TGTGCCAGCAGCCAATGGGACAGGGGGCAGTGGGAGACCCAGTACTTC; CDR3: CASSQWDRGQWETQYF
D: .; size: .; J: TRBJ2-1; V: TRBV3-1; DNA: TGTGCCAGCATCCAAGGCAGGGCGAGGCAGTTCTTC; CDR3: CASIQGRARQFF
D: .; size: few; J: TRBJ2-3; V: TRBV7-2; DNA: TGTGCCAGCAGCTTAGCAGAGGGCGGCACGCAGTATTTT; CDR3: CASSLAEGGTQYF
D: TRBD2; size: .; J: TRBJ2-1; V: TRBV29-1; DNA: TGCAGCGTTATCAGGACTAGCGGGGGGGCTACGGATGAGCAGTTCTTC; CDR3: CSVIRTSGGATDEQFF
D: TRBD1; size: .; J: TRBJ2-1; V: TRBV7-9; DNA: TGTGCCAGCAGCCCCGACAGGGGGGGGCAGTTCTTC; CDR3: CASSPDRGGQFF
D: TRBD1; size: .; J: TRBJ2-7; V: TRBV6-6; DNA: TGTGCCAGTAGGGGGGACAGGGACTACGAGCAGTACTTC; CDR3: CASRGDRDYEQYF
D: .; size: once; J: TRBJ2-5; V: TRBV10-3; DNA: TGTGCCATCAGTGAGCCTCAGGGGCAAGAGACCCGGTACTTC; CDR3: CAISEPQGQETRYF
D: .; size: .; J: TRBJ2-6; V: TRBV10-3; DNA: TGTGCCATCAGTGAGTCGGTTTTTGGGGGCCACTCTGGGGCCAACGTCCTGACTTTC; CDR3: CAISESVFGGHSGANVLTF